This T cell receptor (beta chain) was documented in a study of identical twins. MiXCR, run by TCRdb on the 5' RACE reads, gives a single entry per CDR3 protein. This sample has some 1,700,000 distinct CDR3 sequences, with around 33% found just once. This clonotype was detected once. One junction end disagrees with the germline gene, perhaps due to a read error. The CDR3 contains 15 residues. The germline V gene has CDR1 SGDLS and CDR2 YYNGEE. Sequencing was performed on cord blood. This TCR derives from a newborn girl in good health. The chain has TRBV9 and TRBJ2-3; 7 bases align to TRBD2. The CDR3 nucleotides are TGTGCCTGCAGCTCCCAATTGCTAGCGGAAAGTACGCAGTATTTT. It yields the protein CACSSQLLAESTQYF.